The source of this T cell receptor beta chain is a study of preoperative IRX-2 immunotherapy in early breast cancer. Trimming removed 4 bases from V and 1 base from J, with 10 bases in between. CDR1 MNHGY and CDR2 SAAAGT come from the germline V gene. CDR3 length: 15 amino acids. The treatment was: preoperative locoregional IRX-2 cytokine immunotherapy. Produced via immunoSEQ multiplex PCR; TCRdb's table is partial and in-frame only. This table has 75,000 to 100,000 clones, 80% to 90% appearing once. The V gene is TRBV6-8, the J gene TRBJ2-2, with TRBD1 as a possible D gene (6 bases). The TCR originated in a human donor with breast cancer. The sample here was tumor tissue, taken after IRX-2 immunotherapy. The CDR3 loop is CASSSSGQNTGELFF. The CDR3 coding sequence is TGTGCCAGCAGTTCGTCGGGACAGAACACCGGGGAGCTGTTTTTT.